The 26 T cell receptor beta chains below all came from one sample that was sequenced in a study of immune evolution from preneoplasia to lung adenocarcinoma. The protocol was immunoSEQ multiplex PCR, while the TCRdb copy is restricted to in-frame clones and leaves out a portion. Found here are more than 8,500 clones, around 90% of them singletons; the top ten hold over 2%. Sequenced: FFPE invasive lung adenocarcinoma tissue. These receptors originate from a person aged 70 to 79 with invasive lung adenocarcinoma.

This clone has a handful of counts. The V and J genes are TRBV12-5 and TRBJ1-1; 8 bases align to TRBD1. This CDR3 spans 14 amino acids. The V gene's germline CDR1 is LGHNT and CDR2 FRNRAP. V shed 6 bases, J shed 7 bases, and the junction held 10 bases outside the gene matches. CDR3 region: CASGATQGASEAFF. The CDR3 coding sequence is TGTGCTAGTGGCGCAACCCAGGGGGCCAGTGAAGCTTTCTTT.

The chain recombines TRBV6-5 with TRBJ2-5; 10 bases match TRBD2. CDR1 is MNHEY and CDR2 is SVGAGI in the germline V gene. The trim removed 6 bases at V and 6 bases at J, leaving 10 bases unmatched. The CDR3 extends over 15 amino acids. For the CDR3, the DNA is TGTGCCAGCAGCCCACAGCGGGGGGGCTTTAAGACCCAGTACTTC. This gives the protein CASSPQRGGFKTQYF.

The chain links TRBV11-2 to TRBJ2-5, with 10 bases fitting TRBD2. CDR1 and CDR2 from the germline V gene are SGHAT and FQNNGV. The CDR3 has 15 amino acids. V dropped 7 bases and J dropped 1; count of bases not matched to a gene: 6. CDR3 bases: TGTGCCAGCACAAAGGGGACTAGCGCCCAAGAGACCCAGTACTTC. Translated, it gives CASTKGTSAQETQYF.

J is TRBJ1-1 and V is TRBV28; the D is unclear. CDR1 MDHEN and CDR2 SYDVKM come from the germline V gene. V was cut by 6 bases and J by 6 bases, with 8 bases left in between. CDR3 length equals 11 residues. In nucleotides, the CDR3 is TGTGCCAGCAGGGGAAGGCCTGAAGCTTTCTTT. Amino acid sequence: CASRGRPEAFF. The complete variable domain, with remaining parts taken from reference TRBV28 and TRBJ1-1, reads DVKVTQSSRYLVKRTGEKVFLECVQDMDHENMFWYRQDPGLGLRLIYFSYDVKMKEKGDIPEGYSVSREKKERFSLILESASTNQTSMYLCASRGRPEAFFGQGTRLTVV.

The chain recombines TRBV11-2 with TRBJ1-1; D may be TRBD1 (6 bases). Trimming took 5 bases from V and 7 from J, leaving 14 bases between them. This CDR3 comprises 13 residues. The germline CDR1 and CDR2 sequences are SGHAT and FQNNGV. The CDR3 region has the DNA TGTGCCAGCAGCGTCGGACAGTTTGATGAAGCTTTCTTT. It is translated as CASSVGQFDEAFF.

The genes are TRBV2 and TRBJ1-3, with D tentatively TRBD1 (5 bases). The V and J ends lost 8 bases and 8 bases respectively, with 10 bases between them. Germline lookup yields CDR1 SNHLY and CDR2 FYNNEI. The CDR3 is 11 amino acids. The CDR3 protein is CASGAGDTIYF. CDR3 sequence (DNA): TGTGCCAGCGGGGCGGGAGACACCATATATTTT. Full variable domain (rest looked up from reference TRBV2 and TRBJ1-3): EPEVTQTPSHQVTQMGQEVILRCVPISNHLYFYWYRQILGQKVEFLVSFYNNEISEKSEIFDDQFSVERPDGSNFTLKIRSTKLEDSAMYFCASGAGDTIYFGEGSWLTVV.

The V gene is TRBV6-6, the J gene TRBJ1-1; D not certain. CDR1 MNHNY and CDR2 SVGAGI come from the germline V gene (reference sequence). CDR3 size: 11 residues. V dropped 2 bases and J dropped 6 bases, with 4 bases sitting between them. CDR3 sequence (DNA): TGTGCCAGCAGTTACAATCCTGAAGCTTTCTTT. Amino acids: CASSYNPEAFF.

V gene TRBV6-1 combines with J gene TRBJ2-3; a possible D gene is TRBD1 (6 bases). V shed 5 bases and J shed 1 base, with 13 bases lying between them. Looked up from germline, CDR1 is MNHNS and CDR2 is SASEGT. The CDR3 covers 15 residues. The CDR3 sequence: CASSRDTQGTDTQYF. CDR3 DNA sequence: TGTGCCAGCAGTCGGGACACCCAGGGCACAGATACGCAGTATTTT.

Only one count was recorded for this clone. The CDR3 nucleotides read TGTGCCAGTACACGGGGGAACACTGAAGCTTTCTTT. Its protein product is CASTRGNTEAFF. This chain joins TRBV28 and TRBJ1-1; D uncertain. This CDR3 has 12 amino acids. Trimming removed 9 bases from V and 1 base from J, with 9 bases in between. The germline V gene encodes CDR1 MDHEN and CDR2 SYDVKM.

The V gene is TRBV30, the J gene TRBJ1-2; D gene uncertain. Between the trimmed V and J ends, which lost 3 bases and 4 bases, there was a span of 12 bases. The V gene's germline CDR1 is GTSNPN and CDR2 SVGIG (reference sequence). The CDR3 contains 13 residues. The DNA for the CDR3 is TGTGCCTGGAGCCGAGACCTACCCTATGGCTACACCTTC. Translated: CAWSRDLPYGYTF. The complete variable domain, with remaining parts taken from reference TRBV30 and TRBJ1-2, reads SQTIHQWPATLVQPVGSPLSLECTVEGTSNPNLYWYRQAAGRGLQLLFYSVGIGQISSEVPQNLSASRPQDRQFILSSKKLLLSDSGFYLCAWSRDLPYGYTFGSGTRLTVV.

J is TRBJ2-3 and V is TRBV19, with 10 bases matching TRBD1. V lost 6 bases and J lost 3; bases outside the gene matches: 3. From germline, CDR1 is LNHDA and CDR2 SQIVND (reference sequence). The CDR3 has 14 amino acids. CDR3 loop: CASRRDRGTDTQYF. CDR3 bases: TGTGCCAGTAGAAGGGACAGGGGAACAGATACGCAGTATTTT.

This clone has a handful of counts. V is TRBV27 and J is TRBJ1-5; D gene uncertain. This CDR3 has 14 amino acids. Trimming removed 4 bases at V and 1 base at J, with 8 bases between. Germline V gene lookup returns CDR1 MNHEY and CDR2 SMNVEV (reference sequence). CDR3 protein: CASSSKQSNQPQHF. In DNA, the CDR3 is TGTGCCAGCAGTTCTAAACAGAGCAATCAGCCCCAGCATTTT.

This sequence joins TRBV7-2 and TRBJ1-2; tentatively, D is TRBD1 (6 bases). This CDR3 contains 15 residues. Trimming left V 2 bases short and J 7 bases short, with 17 bases between. Germline-derived CDR1 and CDR2 are SGHTA and FQGNSA. In DNA, the CDR3 is TGTGCCAGCAGCTTAACAGGGAGGGTGGTAGGTGGCTACACCTTC. Translating gives CASSLTGRVVGGYTF.

The chain links TRBV5-1 to TRBJ2-7, with TRBD1 identical over 10 bases. CDR1 SGHRS and CDR2 YFSETQ come from the germline V gene. Trimming took 5 bases from V and 9 from J; bases not matched to a gene: 8. The CDR3 loop spans 13 amino acids. The CDR3 sequence is CASSGDRGALQYF. CDR3 DNA sequence: TGCGCCAGCAGTGGGGACAGGGGCGCTCTGCAGTACTTC.

This clone appeared a few times. At one end, the junction sequence differs from germline, possibly due to a read error. V and J are TRBV7-9 and TRBJ2-5; 15 nucleotides agree with TRBD2. CDR3 length: 12 residues. Germline-derived CDR1 and CDR2 are SEHNR and FQNEAQ (reference sequence). For the CDR3, the DNA is TGTGCCAGCAGCTCGGGACTAGCGGGAGGAAACTTC. Its protein is CASSSGLAGGNF. The entire variable domain, with the rest obtained from reference TRBV7-9 and TRBJ2-5, is as follows: DTGVSQNPRHKITKRGQNVTFRCDPISEHNRLYWYRQTLGQGPEFLTYFQNEAQLEKSRLLSDRFSAERPKGSFSTLEIQRTEQGDSAMYLCASSSGLAGGNFGPGTRLLVL.

The chain recombines TRBV11-2 with TRBJ2-2; D possibly corresponds to TRBD2 (7 bases). V gave up 5 bases and J gave up 6 bases, with 13 bases separating them. There are 14 residues in the CDR3. Looked up from germline, CDR1 is SGHAT and CDR2 is FQNNGV. The CDR3 loop reads CASSTAGAAGELFF. CDR3 nucleotide sequence: TGTGCCAGCAGCACTGCGGGGGCAGCCGGGGAGCTGTTTTTT.

This sequence joins TRBV5-4 and TRBJ2-1; weak D call: TRBD2 (6 bases). V was trimmed by 5 bases and J by 10 bases, leaving 13 bases between them. This CDR3 is 12 amino acids long. Germline V gene data show CDR1 as SGHNT and CDR2 as YYREEE (reference sequence). The CDR3 DNA reads TGTGCCAGCAGTTCGGGGGATGACGAGCAGTTCTTC. Protein product: CASSSGDDEQFF. The whole variable domain, filled in from reference TRBV5-4 and TRBJ2-1, reads ETGVTQSPTHLIKTRGQQVTLRCSSQSGHNTVSWYQQALGQGPQFIFQYYREEENGRGNFPPRFSGLQFPNYSSELNVNALELDDSALYLCASSSGDDEQFFGPGTRLTVL.

This sequence joins TRBV15 and TRBJ2-3, with 10 positions matching TRBD2. Germline V CDR1 and CDR2: LNHNV, YYDKDF (reference sequence). With 0 bases clipped from V and 2 bases from J, the junction kept 11 bases outside the gene matches. This CDR3 region has 19 residues. The CDR3: CATSRDLAGGSPSTDTQYF. The CDR3, as DNA: TGTGCCACCAGCAGAGATTTAGCGGGAGGATCTCCCTCCACAGATACGCAGTATTTT.

This clone has only a few counts. The chain combines TRBV28 with TRBJ1-4; a possible D gene is TRBD1 (5 bases). This CDR3 contains 12 residues. V lost 3 bases to trimming and J lost 14 bases, with 13 bases between them. CDR1 and CDR2 (germline): MDHEN, SYDVKM. The CDR3 protein is CASSFDSGGLFF. DNA of the CDR3: TGTGCCAGCAGTTTTGACAGTGGGGGGCTGTTTTTT.

The rearrangement links TRBV28 to TRBJ2-2; D could derive from TRBD1 or TRBD2 (5 bases each). The CDR3 consists of 13 residues. The germline V gene encodes CDR1 MDHEN and CDR2 SYDVKM. V was cut by 10 bases and J by 8 bases, with 17 bases left in between. CDR3 coding DNA: TGTGCCACCACAGAACTAGGGGATGGGGAGCTGTTTTTT. Translating gives CATTELGDGELFF.

The gene calls are TRBV2 and TRBJ1-5; D uncertain. V dropped 4 bases and J dropped 2 bases, with 15 bases sitting between them. The CDR3 runs to 16 residues. Germline V CDR1 and CDR2: SNHLY, FYNNEI. In DNA form, the CDR3 reads TGTGCCAGCAGTGCTCGCCCCGGCGGGGGCAATCAGCCCCAGCATTTT. It encodes CASSARPGGGNQPQHF. Complete variable domain (other parts from reference TRBV2 and TRBJ1-5): EPEVTQTPSHQVTQMGQEVILRCVPISNHLYFYWYRQILGQKVEFLVSFYNNEISEKSEIFDDQFSVERPDGSNFTLKIRSTKLEDSAMYFCASSARPGGGNQPQHFGDGTRLSIL.

The chain employs TRBV29-1 and TRBJ2-3; D is possibly TRBD1 (5 bases). Between the trimmed V and J ends, which lost 5 bases and 0 bases, there was a span of 12 bases. CDR1 and CDR2 from the germline V gene are SQVTM and ANQGSEA. This CDR3 is 14 amino acids long. The CDR3 loop reads CSVPKGISTDTQYF. The CDR3 bases are TGCAGCGTTCCAAAGGGGATAAGCACAGATACGCAGTATTTT.

This clone has more than one count but fewer than ten. The chain links TRBV19 to TRBJ2-5, with 12 positions matching TRBD1. V dropped 5 bases and J dropped 4; count of bases not matched to a gene: 5. Germline V gene data show CDR1 as LNHDA and CDR2 as SQIVND (reference sequence). This CDR3 comprises 15 residues. The CDR3 DNA reads TGTGCCAGTAGTCGGGGACAGGGGGCAGGAGAGACCCAGTACTTC. It is translated as CASSRGQGAGETQYF.

V and J are TRBV11-2 and TRBJ2-2, with D unresolved. Trimming took 1 base from V and 7 from J, leaving 13 bases between them. Germline CDR1 is SGHAT and CDR2 is FQNNGV. This CDR3 has 15 residues. The CDR3 nucleotides are TGTGCCAGCAGCTTAGCCGGGTGGGGATTCGGGGAGCTGTTTTTT. It encodes CASSLAGWGFGELFF.

The genes are TRBV13 and TRBJ1-2, with a weak D call TRBD1 (5 bases). Trimming shortened V by 5 bases and J by 5 bases, and 18 bases separated the two germline ends. The CDR3 extends over 15 amino acids. The germline CDR1 and CDR2 sequences are PRHDT and FYEKMQ (reference sequence). The chain's CDR3 is CASSPGTGWTYGYTF. The CDR3 DNA is TGTGCCAGCAGCCCCGGGACGGGGTGGACGTATGGCTACACCTTC. The variable domain in full, with the rest retrieved from reference TRBV13 and TRBJ1-2, is AAGVIQSPRHLIKEKRETATLKCYPIPRHDTVYWYQQGPGQDPQFLISFYEKMQSDKGSIPDRFSAQQFSDYHSELNMSSLELGDSALYFCASSPGTGWTYGYTFGSGTRLTVV.

This chain joins TRBV4-1 and TRBJ2-2; maybe TRBD1 (5 bases). Germline CDR1 is MGHRA and CDR2 is YSYEKL. Trimming stripped 4 bases from V and 2 bases from J, with 11 bases between. The CDR3 spans 15 residues. The CDR3 DNA follows: TGCGCCAGCAGCCTCAGGACACAAAACACCGGGGAGCTGTTTTTT. Protein: CASSLRTQNTGELFF.